One sample yielded the 23 T cell receptor beta chains listed below, sequenced in a study of cytomegalovirus exposure and HLA in healthy donors. Researchers ran the PCR with 60 Vbeta and 13 Jbeta primers. The repertoire was sequenced with immunoSEQ multiplex PCR; TCRdb's copy has only in-frame clones and lacks some. Altogether over 150,000 clones are present, about 80% being singletons, with the ten largest covering about 4%. Sample: PBMCs. The source of these receptors is a woman aged 40 to 55 in good health and CMV-seronegative.

J is TRBJ2-7 and V is TRBV27, with TRBD1 identical over 7 bases. CDR3 length: 14 residues. Germline CDR1 reads MNHEY; CDR2 reads SMNVEV (reference sequence). After removal of 4 bases from V and 2 bases from J, the junction contained 5 bases not matched to a gene. CDR3 DNA sequence: TGTGCCAGCAGTTGGTCCCAGGGGGCCTACGAGCAGTACTTC. Residues: CASSWSQGAYEQYF.

The V call is TRBV28, the J call TRBJ2-5; 8 bases line up with TRBD1. V gave up 3 bases and J gave up 2 bases; unmatched junction bases: 5. From germline, CDR1 is MDHEN and CDR2 SYDVKM. This CDR3 spans 15 amino acids. The chain's CDR3 is CASSFHRGLQETQYF. In nucleotides, the CDR3 is TGTGCCAGCAGTTTCCACAGGGGGTTACAAGAGACCCAGTACTTC.

CDR3 bases: TGTGCCAGCAGCAAAGGAGACAGGGGTCAATACGAGCAGTACTTC. Translating it yields CASSKGDRGQYEQYF. V is TRBV21-1 and J is TRBJ2-7; the D call TRBD1 from the table was never checked on the DNA. TRBV21-1 is labeled a pseudogene. The CDR3 length is 15 residues.

V usage is TRBV29-1 and J usage is TRBJ1-2; 7 nucleotides line up with TRBD1. This CDR3 is built from 14 residues. Losses at the gene ends were 6 bases for V and 5 bases for J; bases not matched to a gene: 12. CDR1 and CDR2 (germline): SQVTM, ANQGSEA. CDR3 protein: CSVRGTADSYGYTF. The CDR3 nucleotides are TGCAGCGTCCGCGGGACAGCCGACTCATATGGCTACACCTTC. Full variable domain (remainder filled in from reference TRBV29-1 and TRBJ1-2): SAVISQKPSRDICQRGTSLTIQCQVDSQVTMMFWYRQQPGQSLTLIATANQGSEATYESGFVIDKFPISRPNLTFSTLTVSNMSPEDSSIYLCSVRGTADSYGYTFGSGTRLTVV.

The genes are TRBV5-1 and TRBJ2-6; 9 positions match TRBD1. Losses at the gene ends were 3 bases for V and 2 bases for J; bases not matched to a gene: 3. The CDR3 is 16 residues long. Germline loops: CDR1 SGHRS, CDR2 YFSETQ. CDR3 residues: CASSWGQGAGANVLTF. The CDR3, as DNA: TGCGCCAGCAGCTGGGGACAGGGAGCTGGGGCCAACGTCCTGACTTTC. Using reference TRBV5-1 and TRBJ2-6 for the parts outside the CDR3, the full variable domain is KAGVTQTPRYLIKTRGQQVTLSCSPISGHRSVSWYQQTPGQGLQFLFEYFSETQRNKGNFPGRFSGRQFSNSRSEMNVSTLELGDSALYLCASSWGQGAGANVLTFGAGSRLTVL.

The chain carries TRBV7-9 and TRBJ2-1, with D maybe TRBD2 (6 bases). The V and J ends lost 0 bases and 9 bases respectively, with 9 bases between them. This CDR3 is 13 amino acids long. CDR1 is SEHNR, CDR2 FQNEAQ, per germline (reference sequence). CDR3 residues: CASSLAGGGEQFF. CDR3 DNA: TGTGCCAGCAGCTTAGCGGGAGGAGGTGAGCAGTTCTTC.

The genes are TRBV29-1 and TRBJ2-5; D ambiguous. Germline V gene data show CDR1 as SQVTM and CDR2 as ANQGSEA. The V end was cut by 4 bases, the J end by 5 bases, with 11 bases between. CDR3 length: 12 residues. The CDR3 bases are TGCAGCGTTGTGGGCAGCAGGGAGACCCAGTACTTC. This encodes CSVVGSRETQYF.

The chain links TRBV9 to TRBJ2-1; 7 bases align to TRBD2. The junction had 12 bases not matched to a gene; V was cut back by 0 bases and J by 3 bases. This CDR3 comprises 18 residues. From germline, CDR1 is SGDLS and CDR2 YYNGEE. CDR3 bases: TGTGCCAGCAGCGTAGGGCCAGTGAGGCGGGAGCTCTACAATGAGCAGTTCTTC. Protein sequence: CASSVGPVRRELYNEQFF.

The CDR3, as DNA: TGTGCCAGCAGCTCTGACATCCTTGCTGAAGCTTTCTTT. Amino acids: CASSSDILAEAFF. This chain connects TRBV5-4 to TRBJ1-1, with D uncertain. V was pared by 3 bases and J by 6 bases, with 12 bases between. Germline CDR1 is SGHNT and CDR2 is YYREEE (reference sequence). The CDR3 runs to 13 residues.

The chain joins TRBV27 to TRBJ2-2; D gene unclear. CDR3 size: 12 residues. The germline V gene has CDR1 MNHEY and CDR2 SMNVEV (reference sequence). V lost 3 bases and J lost 6, with 5 bases in between. In nucleotides, the CDR3 is TGTGCCAGCAGTTTGCAGGCCGGGGAGCTGTTTTTT. This encodes CASSLQAGELFF.

The sample holds a few counts of this clone. The rearrangement joins TRBV10-2 to TRBJ1-3; no reliable D call. Germline CDR1 reads WSHSY; CDR2 reads SAAADI. Between the trimmed V and J ends, which lost 8 bases and 1 base, there was a span of 15 bases. The CDR3 has 15 amino acids. The CDR3 is CASGGSTISGNTIYF. CDR3 nucleotides: TGCGCCAGCGGAGGCAGCACCATATCTGGAAACACCATATATTTT.

V usage is TRBV5-1 and J usage is TRBJ2-2; no firm D call. CDR3 size: 14 residues. The V gene's germline CDR1 is SGHRS and CDR2 YFSETQ. V lost 0 bases and J 3 bases, leaving 6 bases between the germline ends. CDR3: CASSLDSDTGELFF. The DNA of the CDR3 is TGCGCCAGCAGCTTGGATTCGGACACCGGGGAGCTGTTTTTT.

The V gene is TRBV5-8, the J gene TRBJ2-2; 13 bases map to TRBD2. The V gene end was trimmed by 4 bases and the J gene end by 5 bases; junction bases not matched to a gene: 11. The CDR3 sequence is 18 residues long. CDR1 SGHTS and CDR2 YDEGEE come from the germline V gene. Here the CDR3 DNA reads TGTGCCAGCAGCCAGCTGTGGACTAGCGGGAGTGGGACCGGGGAGCTGTTTTTT. It is translated as CASSQLWTSGSGTGELFF. The variable domain in full, completed from reference TRBV5-8 and TRBJ2-2, reads EAGVTQSPTHLIKTRGQQATLRCSPISGHTSVYWYQQALGLGLQFLLWYDEGEERNRGNFPPRFSGRQFPNYSSELNVNALELEDSALYLCASSQLWTSGSGTGELFFGEGSRLTVL.

This sequence joins TRBV2 and TRBJ2-7; 8 bases are a match to TRBD1. The germline CDR1 and CDR2 sequences are SNHLY and FYNNEI. Trimming took 6 bases from V and 3 from J; bases not matched to a gene: 7. This CDR3 region has 14 residues. The CDR3 DNA is TGTGCCAGCAGGGCGGGACAGGCACTCTACGAGCAGTACTTC. Translating gives CASRAGQALYEQYF. Complete variable domain (other parts from reference TRBV2 and TRBJ2-7): EPEVTQTPSHQVTQMGQEVILRCVPISNHLYFYWYRQILGQKVEFLVSFYNNEISEKSEIFDDQFSVERPDGSNFTLKIRSTKLEDSAMYFCASRAGQALYEQYFGPGTRLTVT.

This sequence joins TRBV10-3 and TRBJ1-4; D may be TRBD1 (6 bases). The germline CDR1 and CDR2 sequences are ENHRY and SYGVKD. The CDR3 covers 16 residues. The V end was cut by 5 bases, the J end by 3 bases, with 16 bases between. The DNA for the CDR3 is TGTGCCATCAGTTCCGGACAGTCCGGCCCTAATGAAAAACTGTTTTTT. Its protein is CAISSGQSGPNEKLFF.

The sample holds one count of this clone. The chain couples TRBV7-9 to TRBJ2-1; 12 bases are shared with TRBD2. The CDR3 covers 15 residues. Germline CDR1 and CDR2: SEHNR and FQNEAQ (reference sequence). Germline trimming cut 5 bases from V and 6 bases from J; bases unmatched to any gene: 5. CDR3 residues: CASSQPGLAGNEQFF. In nucleotides, the CDR3 is TGTGCCAGCAGCCAACCGGGACTAGCGGGCAATGAGCAGTTCTTC.

This clone has a single count. The CDR3 DNA follows: TGTGCCAGTACGGGGGACAGGGGTCGAGATCAGCCCCAGCATTTT. As protein: CASTGDRGRDQPQHF. J is TRBJ1-5 and V is TRBV19; 10 bases are shared with TRBD1. Germline V lookup: CDR1 LNHDA, CDR2 SQIVND (reference sequence). This CDR3 spans 15 amino acids. V shed 7 bases and J 5 bases; nucleotides not matched to a gene: 8.

J is TRBJ2-3 and V is TRBV29-1, with TRBD2 matching over 8 bases. Germline values: CDR1 SQVTM, CDR2 ANQGSEA. With 4 bases clipped from V and 1 base from J, the junction kept 1 base outside the gene matches. The CDR3 spans 13 residues. The CDR3 DNA follows: TGCAGCGTTGGTAGCGGGGGCACAGATACGCAGTATTTT. It translates to CSVGSGGTDTQYF.

Only a few counts were recorded for this clone. The chain joins TRBV11-1 to TRBJ1-2; 8 bases align to TRBD1. The germline CDR1 and CDR2 sequences are SGHAT and FQDESV (reference sequence). Germline trimming cut 2 bases from V and 3 bases from J; bases unmatched to any gene: 5. This CDR3 spans 15 amino acids. DNA for the CDR3: TGTGCCAGCAGCTTATTATCGGGACAGGACTATGGCTACACCTTC. It translates to CASSLLSGQDYGYTF.

The V call is TRBV5-6, the J call TRBJ1-6; TRBD1 matches 8 bases. The V gene end was trimmed by 1 base and the J gene end by 3 bases; junction bases not matched to a gene: 6. The CDR3 length is 17 residues. The germline CDR1 and CDR2 sequences are SGHDT and YYEEEE. In nucleotides, the CDR3 is TGTGCCAGCAGCTTGTGGGGACAGGAGAGCTATAATTCACCCCTCCACTTT. Its protein product is CASSLWGQESYNSPLHF.

J is TRBJ2-1 and V is TRBV21-1; whether TRBD2, the table's D call, matches the DNA was not checked. TRBV21-1 is a pseudogene. The CDR3 consists of 19 residues. CDR3 region: CASSTPDQHGTSGRNEQFF. As DNA, the CDR3 is TGTGCCAGCAGCACGCCCGACCAACACGGGACTAGCGGGAGAAATGAGCAGTTCTTC.

The V and J genes are TRBV5-6 and TRBJ2-7; D is possibly TRBD2 (5 bases). Deletions cut 4 bases from V and 2 bases from J, with 16 bases between. CDR3 length: 15 residues. CDR1 SGHDT and CDR2 YYEEEE come from the germline V gene. The CDR3 bases are TGTGCCAGCAGCACAGCTAGCCGCGGCGCCTACGAGCAGTACTTC. Translated: CASSTASRGAYEQYF.

The chain has TRBV28 and TRBJ2-6, with a weak D call TRBD2 (6 bases). Trimming stripped 4 bases from V and 5 bases from J, with 9 bases between. Germline V gene sequence: CDR1 MDHEN, CDR2 SYDVKM. This CDR3 is built from 14 residues. In DNA form, the CDR3 reads TGTGCCAGCAGTTCTGGGGGGAGGGCCAACGTCCTGACTTTC. As protein: CASSSGGRANVLTF.